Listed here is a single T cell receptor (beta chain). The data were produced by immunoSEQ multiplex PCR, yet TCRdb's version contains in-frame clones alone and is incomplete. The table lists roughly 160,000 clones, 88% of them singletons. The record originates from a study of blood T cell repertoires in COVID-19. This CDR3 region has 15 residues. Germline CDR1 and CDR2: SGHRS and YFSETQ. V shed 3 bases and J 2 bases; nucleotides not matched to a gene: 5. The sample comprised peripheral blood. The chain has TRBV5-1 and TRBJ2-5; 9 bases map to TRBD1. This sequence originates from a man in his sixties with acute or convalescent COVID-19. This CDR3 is CASSSGTGIQETQYF. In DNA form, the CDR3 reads TGCGCCAGCAGCTCCGGGACAGGGATACAAGAGACCCAGTACTTC.